A selection of T cell receptor beta chains follows, all from one sample in a study of shared clonotypes between healthy human individuals. Assay: immunoSEQ multiplex PCR; the TCRdb copy retains only in-frame clones and omits some. The sample includes approximately 840,000 clones, around 96% of them seen just once. Input material: naive CD8+ T cells sorted from blood. The receptors here all came from a man in his thirties or forties in good health. Each CDR3 is given without its conserved first and last residue. Not all rows give a size; the values are once, few, many and, for expanded clones, a class.

>TRBV11-2|once|TRBJ2-2
ASSWGFGGELF
>TRBV7-9|NA|TRBJ1-2
ASSQQGAQGYGYT
>TRBV9|NA|TRBJ2-3
ASSASGSTDTQY
>TRBV5-1|NA|TRBJ1-4
ASSFWTGAPGSEKLF
>TRBV6-1|NA|TRBJ1-5
ASTPDRNSNQPQH
>TRBV25-1|NA|TRBJ2-1
ASSDWQGLRNEQF
>TRBV7-6|NA|TRBJ2-7
ASSLAGSEDAGYYEQY
>TRBV25-1|NA|TRBJ2-1
ASSEYIEGNEQF
>TRBV7-9|NA|TRBJ2-5
ASSLFLAAEEETQY
>TRBV27|once|TRBJ2-2
ASSFRTSGGTGELF
>TRBV14|once|TRBJ2-2
ASSQLAENTGELF
>TRBV4-3|NA|TRBJ2-7
ASSQDIRIPHEQY
>TRBV5-1|NA|TRBJ2-7
ASSLADRTYEQY
>TRBV23-1|NA|TRBJ2-3
ASRYRGGTDTQY
>TRBV6-1|NA|TRBJ2-1
ASSDRLYNEQF
>TRBV28|NA|TRBJ1-1
ASRDLTRYTEAF
>TRBV5-5|NA|TRBJ1-4
ASSFGPGQGARSEKLF
>TRBV5-8|NA|TRBJ2-5
ASSLRLAGYPPGTQY
>TRBV7-9|NA|TRBJ2-1
ASSLGQGLRNEQF
>TRBV9|NA|TRBJ2-1
ASSARGLAGANEQF
>TRBV30|NA|TRBJ2-1
AWEPAGGVEQF
>TRBV7-9|NA|TRBJ2-7
ASSPSETYEQY
>TRBV7-9|once|TRBJ2-5
ASSLSTGGETQY
>TRBV6-4|NA|TRBJ1-1
ASSDSGQGYTEAF
>TRBV4-1|NA|TRBJ2-7
ASSYRFSSGGHSYEQY
>TRBV7-2|NA|TRBJ2-7
ASSQPGQAYEQY
>TRBV11-2|NA|TRBJ2-2
ASSSGRANTGELF
>TRBV7-3|NA|TRBJ1-1
ASSLLQGTEAF
>TRBV5-5|NA|TRBJ2-7
ASSFRGDKGSYEQY
>TRBV7-8|NA|TRBJ2-3
ASSPPRRDTQY
>TRBV6-5|once|TRBJ1-1
ASSYAVRMNTEAF
>TRBV30|once|TRBJ2-7
AWSSDSPYEQY
>TRBV5-1|NA|TRBJ2-2
ASSLGLAGVTGELF
>TRBV27|NA|TRBJ2-3
ASSSNYFTDTQY